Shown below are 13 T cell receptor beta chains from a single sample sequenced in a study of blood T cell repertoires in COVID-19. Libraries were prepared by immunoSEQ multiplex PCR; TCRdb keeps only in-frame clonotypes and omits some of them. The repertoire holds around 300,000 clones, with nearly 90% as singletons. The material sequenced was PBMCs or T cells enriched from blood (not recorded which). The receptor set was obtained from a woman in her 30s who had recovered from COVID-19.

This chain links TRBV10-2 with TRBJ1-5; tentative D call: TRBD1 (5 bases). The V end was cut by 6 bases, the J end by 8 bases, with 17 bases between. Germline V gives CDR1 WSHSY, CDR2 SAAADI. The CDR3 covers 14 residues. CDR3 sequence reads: CASSLRQIREPQHF. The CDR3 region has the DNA TGCGCCAGCAGCCTAAGACAGATACGGGAGCCCCAGCATTTT.

The CDR3 protein is CASSKGQGSLYEQYF. For the CDR3, the DNA is TGTGCCAGCTCAAAGGGACAGGGATCTTTATACGAGCAGTACTTC. This rearrangement joins TRBV18 to TRBJ2-7; 9 positions agree with TRBD1. V gave up 5 bases and J gave up 4 bases; unmatched junction bases: 9. Germline assignment: CDR1 KGHSH and CDR2 LQKENI. The CDR3 is made up of 15 amino acids.

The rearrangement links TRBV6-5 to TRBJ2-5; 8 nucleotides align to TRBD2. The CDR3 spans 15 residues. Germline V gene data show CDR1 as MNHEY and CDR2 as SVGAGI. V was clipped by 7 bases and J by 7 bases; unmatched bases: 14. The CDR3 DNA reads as TGTGCCAGCATCGTGGCCGTCCGACGGGGGGGGACCCAGTACTTC. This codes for CASIVAVRRGGTQYF.

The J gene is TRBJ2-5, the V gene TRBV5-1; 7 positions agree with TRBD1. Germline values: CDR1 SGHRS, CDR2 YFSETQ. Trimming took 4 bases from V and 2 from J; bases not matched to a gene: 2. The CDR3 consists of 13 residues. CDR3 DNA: TGCGCCAGCAGCCAGGGACAGCAAGAGACCCAGTACTTC. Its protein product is CASSQGQQETQYF.

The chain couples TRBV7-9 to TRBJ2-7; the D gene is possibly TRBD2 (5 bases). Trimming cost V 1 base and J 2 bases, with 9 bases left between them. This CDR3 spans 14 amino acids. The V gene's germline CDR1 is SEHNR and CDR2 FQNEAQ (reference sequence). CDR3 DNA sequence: TGTGCCAGCAGCTTAGGAGGGAACCCCTACGAGCAGTACTTC. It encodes CASSLGGNPYEQYF.

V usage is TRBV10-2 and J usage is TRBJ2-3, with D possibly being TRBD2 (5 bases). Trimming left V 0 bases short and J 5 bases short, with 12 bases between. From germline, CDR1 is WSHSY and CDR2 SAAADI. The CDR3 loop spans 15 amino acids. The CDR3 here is CASSESEVYQDTQYF. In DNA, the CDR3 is TGCGCCAGCAGTGAGTCGGAGGTCTATCAAGATACGCAGTATTTT.

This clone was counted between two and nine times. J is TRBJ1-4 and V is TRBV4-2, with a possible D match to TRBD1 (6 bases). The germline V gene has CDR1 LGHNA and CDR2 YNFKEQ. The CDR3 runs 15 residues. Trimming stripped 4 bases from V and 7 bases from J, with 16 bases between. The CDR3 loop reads CASSLIGEGGEKLFF. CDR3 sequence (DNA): TGTGCCAGCAGCCTAATAGGGGAGGGGGGTGAAAAACTGTTTTTT.

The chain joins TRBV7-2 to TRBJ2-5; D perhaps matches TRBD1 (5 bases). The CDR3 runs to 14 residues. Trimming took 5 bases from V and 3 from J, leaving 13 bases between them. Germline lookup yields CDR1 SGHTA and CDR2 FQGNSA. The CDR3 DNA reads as TGTGCCAGCAGCCTCAGGGAAGGAGAAGAGACCCAGTACTTC. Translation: CASSLREGEETQYF.

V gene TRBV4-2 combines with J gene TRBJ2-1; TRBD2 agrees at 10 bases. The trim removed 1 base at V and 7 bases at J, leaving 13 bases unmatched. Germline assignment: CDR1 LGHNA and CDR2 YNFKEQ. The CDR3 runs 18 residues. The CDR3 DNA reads TGTGCCAGCAGCCAAGTATCAAGCGGGAGGGTCTTGGGGAATGAGCAGTTCTTC. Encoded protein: CASSQVSSGRVLGNEQFF.

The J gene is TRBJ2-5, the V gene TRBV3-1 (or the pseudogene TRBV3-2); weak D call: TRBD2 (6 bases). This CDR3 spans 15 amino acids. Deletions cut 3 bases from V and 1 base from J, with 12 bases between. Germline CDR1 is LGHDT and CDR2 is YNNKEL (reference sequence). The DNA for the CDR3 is TGTGCCAGCAGCCATACGGGAGTTTCCCAAGAGACCCAGTACTTC. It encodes CASSHTGVSQETQYF.

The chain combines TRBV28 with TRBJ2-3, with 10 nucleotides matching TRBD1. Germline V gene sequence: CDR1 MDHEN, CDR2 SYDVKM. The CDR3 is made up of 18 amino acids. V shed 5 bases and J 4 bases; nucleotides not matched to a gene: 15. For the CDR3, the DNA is TGTGCCAGCAGTCTACTTTTAGGGGGACAGGGGTTATCAGATACGCAGTATTTT. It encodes CASSLLLGGQGLSDTQYF.

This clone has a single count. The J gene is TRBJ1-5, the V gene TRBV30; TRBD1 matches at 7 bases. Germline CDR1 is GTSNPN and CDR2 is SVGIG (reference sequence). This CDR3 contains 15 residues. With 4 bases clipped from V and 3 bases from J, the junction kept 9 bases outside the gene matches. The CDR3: CAWNSPGTANQPQHF. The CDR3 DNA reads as TGTGCCTGGAATTCACCGGGGACAGCCAATCAGCCCCAGCATTTT.

CDR3 protein: CASSSDTSEIYGYTF. The CDR3 region has the DNA TGTGCCAGCAGCTCGGACACTTCCGAGATCTATGGCTACACCTTC. The chain joins TRBV7-9 to TRBJ1-2, with D maybe TRBD1 (5 bases). CDR3 length: 15 residues. Trimming pared 4 bases from V and 4 bases from J, leaving 16 bases between. Germline lookup yields CDR1 SEHNR and CDR2 FQNEAQ (reference sequence).